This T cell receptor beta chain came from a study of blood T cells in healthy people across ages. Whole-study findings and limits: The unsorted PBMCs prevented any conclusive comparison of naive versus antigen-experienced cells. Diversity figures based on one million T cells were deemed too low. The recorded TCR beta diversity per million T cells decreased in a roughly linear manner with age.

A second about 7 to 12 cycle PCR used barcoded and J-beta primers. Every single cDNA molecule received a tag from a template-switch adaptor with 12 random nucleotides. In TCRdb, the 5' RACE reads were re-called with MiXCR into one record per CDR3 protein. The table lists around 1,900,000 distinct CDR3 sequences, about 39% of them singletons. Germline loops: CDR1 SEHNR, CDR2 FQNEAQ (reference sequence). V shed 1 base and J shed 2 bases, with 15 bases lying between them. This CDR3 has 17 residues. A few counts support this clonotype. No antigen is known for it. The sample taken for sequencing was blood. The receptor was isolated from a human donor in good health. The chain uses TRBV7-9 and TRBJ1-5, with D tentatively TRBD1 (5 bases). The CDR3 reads CASSLDDSGGRNQPQHF. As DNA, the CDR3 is TGTGCCAGCAGCTTAGATGATTCGGGGGGACGCAATCAGCCCCAGCATTTT.